Listed below are T cell receptor beta chains from one sample, sequenced in a study of blood T cell repertoires in COVID-19. Sequencing was performed with immunoSEQ multiplex PCR; in TCRdb, only in-frame clones are kept and a portion is missing. The sample has some 100,000 clones; around nine tenths are singletons. Sequencing was performed on peripheral blood. The receptors originated from a man aged 50 to 60 with acute or convalescent COVID-19. The CDR3 runs from the conserved cysteine through the conserved F or W. The order of the fields is J gene, V gene, D gene, CDR3 protein. D genes are given only for firm matches.

TRBJ1-2 | TRBV11-2 | . | CASSLSEDYGYTF
TRBJ2-1 | TRBV5-1 | . | CASSLVGRSNNEQFF
TRBJ2-1 | TRBV28 | TRBD2 | CASSPALGTSVGLESYNEQFF
TRBJ1-3 | TRBV5-1 | . | CASSPAGDGNTIYF
TRBJ1-1 | TRBV27 | . | CASSPGIGSEAFF
TRBJ2-1 | TRBV15 | . | CATSREGSSRSNEQFF
TRBJ2-1 | TRBV11-1 | . | CASSLAARLRGTYNEQFF
TRBJ1-6 | TRBV7-8 | TRBD1 | CASSRQGNSPLHF
TRBJ1-1 | TRBV15 | TRBD1 | CATSSNRGPHTEAFF
TRBJ2-2 | TRBV29-1 | . | CSVERQVGSELFF
TRBJ2-3 | TRBV5-4 | TRBD2 | CASSLGLAVGTDTQYF
TRBJ2-7 | TRBV30 | . | CAWSLEGSYEQYF
TRBJ1-1 | TRBV19 | . | CASLPRARGTEAFF
TRBJ1-2 | TRBV19 | . | CASSISGAFNYGYTF
TRBJ1-2 | TRBV12-3/TRBV12-4 | . | CASSLASVDGYTF
TRBJ2-7 | TRBV7-9 | . | CASSEGVGTYEQYF
TRBJ1-1 | TRBV18 | TRBD1 | CASSSGTGGRGTEAFF
TRBJ2-3 | TRBV3-1/TRBV3-2 | . | CASSTEAGGSTDTQYF